Following are 8 T cell receptor beta chains from one sample sequenced in a study of cytomegalovirus exposure and HLA in healthy donors. Use of 60 Vbeta and 13 Jbeta primers characterized the PCR. Assay: immunoSEQ multiplex PCR; the TCRdb copy retains only in-frame clones and omits some. The sample comprises some 95,000 clones, roughly 80% of which are singletons, and roughly 6.6% rests with the top ten. The sequenced material came from PBMCs. These receptor sequences come from a man aged 45-60 years in good health and CMV-seropositive.

This clone showed up just once. The chain couples TRBV7-2 to TRBJ2-5; D unresolved. V dropped 2 bases and J dropped 2 bases, with 6 bases sitting between them. The CDR3 runs to 13 residues. Germline CDR1 is SGHTA and CDR2 is FQGNSA. The chain's CDR3 is CASSLYEQETQYF. The DNA for the CDR3 is TGTGCCAGCAGCTTATACGAGCAAGAGACCCAGTACTTC. Based on the CDR3 plus reference TRBV7-2 and TRBJ2-5, the full variable domain is GAGVSQSPSNKVTEKGKDVELRCDPISGHTALYWYRQSLGQGLEFLIYFQGNSAPDKSGLPSDRFSAERTGGSVSTLTIQRTQQEDSAVYLCASSLYEQETQYFGPGTRLLVL.

The V call is TRBV5-1, the J call TRBJ2-5, with 9 bases lining up with TRBD1. Germline CDR1 reads SGHRS; CDR2 reads YFSETQ. There are 13 residues in the CDR3. With 4 bases clipped from V and 4 bases from J, the junction kept 2 bases outside the gene matches. CDR3 region: CASSVGQGETQYF. Written as DNA, the CDR3 is TGCGCCAGCAGCGTGGGACAGGGAGAGACCCAGTACTTC.

The chain employs TRBV11-2 and TRBJ1-2, with a weak D call TRBD1 (6 bases). This CDR3 is built from 13 residues. The germline V and J ends were trimmed by 3 bases and 4 bases, with 9 bases remaining between them. Germline CDR1 is SGHAT and CDR2 is FQNNGV. The CDR3, as DNA: TGTGCCAGCAGCTTTGACAGGATCTATGGCTACACCTTC. Encoded protein: CASSFDRIYGYTF. The whole variable domain, remainder taken from reference TRBV11-2 and TRBJ1-2, is EAGVAQSPRYKIIEKRQSVAFWCNPISGHATLYWYQQILGQGPKLLIQFQNNGVVDDSQLPKDRFSAERLKGVDSTLKIQPAKLEDSAVYLCASSFDRIYGYTFGSGTRLTVV.

This clone was observed a few times. The J gene is TRBJ2-5, the V gene TRBV5-6; tentatively, D is TRBD1 (5 bases). CDR3 length: 13 residues. The V and J ends lost 7 bases and 5 bases respectively, with 15 bases between them. Germline V gene lookup returns CDR1 SGHDT and CDR2 YYEEEE. DNA of the CDR3: TGTGCCAGCGCCCAGTTCACAGGCGAGACCCAGTACTTC. This codes for CASAQFTGETQYF.

This clone was picked up a small number of times. V and J are TRBV28 and TRBJ1-2, with D unclear. The CDR3 is 11 residues long. Trimming took 5 bases from V and 8 from J, leaving 9 bases between them. The germline CDR1 and CDR2 sequences are MDHEN and SYDVKM. The CDR3 region is CASSPLSGYTF. The CDR3 DNA is TGTGCCAGCAGTCCGCTTAGCGGCTACACCTTC.

The chain recombines TRBV25-1 with TRBJ2-7; tentatively, D is TRBD1 (8 bases). The CDR3 contains 14 residues. V gave up 6 bases and J gave up 2 bases, with 14 bases separating them. Germline loops: CDR1 MGHDK, CDR2 SYGVNS. This CDR3 is CASRRTGTTYEQYF. The CDR3 DNA is TGTGCCAGCAGGAGGACAGGGACTACCTACGAGCAGTACTTC.

CDR3 in DNA: TGTGCCAGCAGGACAGGGGGCTTTGGGGCCAACGTCCTGACTTTC. This gives the protein CASRTGGFGANVLTF. The chain employs TRBV6-1 and TRBJ2-6; 10 nucleotides align to TRBD1. CDR3 length: 15 residues. Germline CDR1 reads MNHNS; CDR2 reads SASEGT. J was trimmed by 3 bases and V by 6 bases; bases with no gene match: 2.

DNA of the CDR3: TGTGCCAGCAGCCAATACAGGGATTCCTACGAGCAGTACTTC. This codes for CASSQYRDSYEQYF. The rearrangement uses TRBV27 and TRBJ2-5; a weak D match, TRBD1 (6 bases). The J call could be wrong; TRBJ2-7 is a better fit for the DNA end. Germline loops: CDR1 MNHEY, CDR2 SMNVEV (reference sequence). The CDR3 has 14 amino acids.